This T cell receptor beta chain was captured in a study of cytomegalovirus exposure and HLA in healthy donors (dated by TCRdb to about 2017). Background for the entire study: An earlier analysis of some 600 of the donors reported 276 Gb of sequence data and 95 million to 140 million unique TCR beta sequences obtained from some 200 million T cells. An early release covering around 630 HLA-typed donors comprised approximately 290 gigabases of sequencing data and roughly 85 million unique TCR sequences. The genetic ancestry cluster associated with self-reported Caucasian donors included over 80% of the 398 genotyped donors. The study aimed to test whether cataloging public T cell receptors could reveal signatures of past pathogen exposure. The study used immunosequencing to profile the T cell repertoires of some 600 subjects and linked those repertoires to cytomegalovirus serostatus. Along with the approximately 620-subject first cohort, a separate validation cohort of approximately 110 different subjects was used. To predict cytomegalovirus infection status, the study brought together high-throughput TCR immunosequencing, statistical association of individual TCRs with disease status, and machine learning. A later analysis re-analyzed previously published TCR beta repertoires from 550 to 700 donors and added high-resolution HLA genotyping to study TCR occurrence patterns. Rather than drawing on any new phenotypic data, the later analysis identified candidate immune exposures from TCR beta sequences and the way those sequences occurred across donors. In an earlier analysis of about 590 of the donors, high-throughput TCR beta sequencing was used to judge whether each TCR beta V gene segment behaved as functional or pseudogenic. Donor age, sex, ethnicity and CMV serostatus were compiled together with the repertoire data. In a later genetic analysis, genome-wide SNP genotypes for about 65% of the 666 donors were used, and that subset was treated as a discovery cohort. Every discovery cohort repertoire had been produced on one sequencing platform. HLA typing included class I and class II loci at four-digit resolution. Typing coverage varied by locus: 629-630 donors for A, B, C, DRB1 and DQB1; approximately 520 for DQA1; about 570 for DPA1; approximately 490 for DPB1. A few DR-DQ haplotypes were handled as single units for association and clustering because linkage in the cohort was strong. Across approximately 400 genotyped donors of the cohort, an average of about 240,000 unique TCR beta nucleotide sequences per donor were sequenced, and roughly a sixth of those sequences were non-productive. What the work shows at the level of the full study, not this receptor alone: Correlated functional status among segregating V segments might be attributable to linkage disequilibrium, but an unknown experimental factor could not be ruled out. A later analysis found that most CMV-associated TCR beta chains appeared HLA-restricted, with HLA associations seemingly driven largely by CMV exposure. A further reported finding was that TCR beta sequences accurately predicted the HLA-A and HLA-B alleles for most subjects in the first cohort. This cohort had only TCR beta chains sequenced, and the lack of alpha or paired-chain data limited which features could be detected. A later analysis reported that several top co-occurrence clusters appeared linked to parvovirus B19, influenza, CMV and Epstein-Barr virus. The sequencing pipeline was judged likely to have produced a cluster of highly shared sequence variants as a technical artifact. In a later analysis, the rate of TCR association differed among HLA loci, with DRB1 alleles having the most associated TCRs and HLA-C alleles having the fewest. Specific HLA alleles were associated with some 15,000 TCR beta sequences at a false discovery rate of 0.05 in a later analysis. A total of 150 to 200 TCR beta chains were listed by the study as associated with cytomegalovirus. Most TCR sequences were observed very rarely across donors, whereas some public TCRs were present in many individuals. The authors suggested that the approach could potentially be generalized to other disease states and immunological phenotypes. Some IMGT-functional V segments, including TRBV6-2 and TRBV6-3, could not be told apart with the 87-base-pair reads, so those segments were excluded. Because counts were too low, roughly 17 rarely observed V segments, including chromosome 9 orphons, were left out of the earlier analysis of 587 of the donors. A later genetic analysis associated a missense DCLRE1C variant with V-gene and J-gene trimming of TCR beta chains, and an independent cohort replicated the association. Sequencing depth was assumed to be roughly uniform across donors in the presence/absence analyses, though that assumption may not hold. Assigning TCR associations to individual alleles was difficult when HLA alleles, especially DR and DQ, strongly co-occurred. Compared with equally common non-associated chains, HLA-associated TCR beta chains in a later analysis were more clonally expanded and had lower generation probabilities. A later genetic analysis reported fewer N-insertions in productive TCRs among donors in an Asian-associated ancestry cluster than the roughly 690-donor mean. In both the original and validation cohorts, the classifier was reported to diagnose cytomegalovirus status with high specificity and sensitivity. Because some donors lacked HLA typing at each locus, the association tests relied only on the typed subset. For the cohort, immune exposure information was limited to CMV serostatus. Broadly in line with IMGT annotations, most TCR beta V segments showed up in productive rearrangements about 87% or about 30% of the time in an earlier analysis of several hundred of the donors. In vitro tests confirmed that three of the cytomegalovirus-associated TCR beta chains recognize cytomegalovirus antigens.

The CDR3 starts with the cysteine, ends with the phenylalanine, and has 14 residues. Just the 42-base CDR3 DNA is kept, in frame starting at base 1. CDR1 and CDR2 are read off the germline V gene as MDHEN and SYDVKM. V is pared back by 5 bases and J by 6 bases, with 13 bases lying between the germline termini. The method was the immunoSEQ multiplex PCR assay. For the multiplex PCR, a mixture combining 60 forward primers for TCR Vbeta segments and 13 reverse primers for TCR Jbeta segments was used. The CDR3 region of rearranged TCR beta genes was amplified from genomic DNA by a multiplex PCR assay. On the Illumina HiSeq System, the amplified TCR beta libraries were sequenced as 87-base-pair reads. On the study's bioinformatics: Across the 640 or so repertoires, a later analysis counted 80 million or so unique TCR beta chains, roughly 11 million of which were shared by at least two donors. Raw reads were error-corrected and collapsed into unique sequences with a nearest-neighbor algorithm that merged closely related sequences to remove PCR and sequencing errors. To assign V, D and J gene segments, CDR3 sequences were aligned to IMGT reference sequences. For a sequence to be retained, a match of at least six nucleotides was required to both a V gene segment and a J gene segment. A rearrangement counted as productive if the CDR3 had no stop codons and remained in frame with V and J, and every other rearrangement counted as non-productive. Following IMGT convention, CDR3 was defined as the stretch from the second conserved V-encoded cysteine to the conserved J-encoded phenylalanine. The earlier analysis of about 560 of the donors excluded any sequence lacking an unambiguous match to a single V gene segment. An earlier analysis of several hundred of the donors called V segments functional above 56.7% productive rearrangements and segregating when the between-donor standard deviation exceeded 5%. A statistical classification framework was built to diagnose cytomegalovirus status from the catalog of TCR beta chain sequences. V and J gene assignment, in a later analysis, came from comparing TCR nucleotide sequences with IMGT/GENE-DB human TR gene sequences. In a later analysis, CDR3 sequences and most-parsimonious VDJ recombination scenarios were assigned using the TCRdist pipeline. In a later analysis, each TCR beta chain was defined by its CDR3 amino acid sequence together with its V-gene family, and reads lacking a unique V-gene family were excluded. As a way to deal with suspected cross-contamination and a sequencing artifact, a later analysis dropped over 550 nucleotide sequences that were highly shared and had low generation probability. In a later analysis, a clonal expansion index for each public chain was calculated from normalized within-repertoire ranks of inferred template counts. In a later analysis, generation probabilities were computed with a VDJ recombination model fitted to out-of-frame rearrangements, and the resulting probabilities were checked against IGoR. In a later analysis, TCR-TCR, TCR-HLA and TCR-CMV co-occurrence was scored with hypergeometric tests, and a repertoire-size bias correction was applied to TCR pairs. To estimate false discovery rates, a later analysis permuted the HLA or CMV assignments 20 times. In a later analysis, co-occurring TCRs were grouped using DBSCAN, and TCRdist sequence similarity was added for clustering within HLA-allele-positive subsets. Repertoires with fewer than 30,000 or more than 120,000 public chains were left out of co-occurrence clustering, as were about five repertoires with anomalous nucleotide sharing. The immuneACCESS repertoire file appears here via TCRdb, limited to in-frame rearrangements. These files lack a portion of the clones; in checked studies, under half of the deficit traces to unresolved V genes, and the cause of the others is not known. V and J calls and clone size are copied from that table; D and trimming were computed from the DNA. Here the sample has more than 130,000 clones; nearly 80% occur a single time. The ten largest clonotypes hold roughly 4.7% of the sample.

Concerning this clone itself: This clone's antigen is unknown. One base away there is no much larger clone; base qualities are not given.

The cohort was made up of 500 to 800 healthy bone marrow donors. At the time of sampling, every cohort member was nominally healthy, though immune exposures that went unrecorded were likely present. The donor was CMV seronegative and belonged to the group of 380 or so seronegative cohort members. A peripheral blood sample was collected from each donor, and TCR beta sequencing was performed on peripheral blood mononuclear cells. The Qiagen DNeasy Blood Extraction Kit was used to extract genomic DNA from the blood cell samples. The rearrangement joined TRBV28 to TRBJ1-4; the D gene is not confidently resolved. The TCR sequence derives from a male donor in good health and CMV-seronegative. Sequenced: PBMCs. In nucleotide form, the sequence is TGTGCCAGCAGTCCCCCGGGTCCGGATGAAAAACTGTTTTTT. Its amino acids are CASSPPGPDEKLFF. The CDR3, completed at both ends by the reference TRBV28 and TRBJ1-4 genes, gives the full variable domain DVKVTQSSRYLVKRTGEKVFLECVQDMDHENMFWYRQDPGLGLRLIYFSYDVKMKEKGDIPEGYSVSREKKERFSLILESASTNQTSMYLCASSPPGPDEKLFFGSGTQLSVL.